A selection of T cell receptor beta chains follows, all from one sample in a study of blood T cell repertoires in COVID-19. Measured with immunoSEQ multiplex PCR; TCRdb has only the in-frame clones, and not every one. The sample carries roughly 300,000 clones, around 82% recorded once. The source material was peripheral blood. Source of these receptors: a woman in her 50s with acute or convalescent COVID-19. The CDR3 runs from the conserved cysteine through the conserved F or W. The D gene is left open where the match is weak. Clone size, where shown, is once, few, many, or a class for clones that have expanded.

j_call v_call d_call clone_size cdr3_aa cdr3_nt
TRBJ1-1 TRBV2 - - CASRRRGGPNTEAFF TGTGCCAGCAGGAGGCGCGGGGGGCCGAACACTGAAGCTTTCTTT
TRBJ2-5 TRBV9 TRBD1 - CASSVTGTGLGETQYF TGTGCCAGCAGCGTCACCGGGACAGGCCTTGGAGAGACCCAGTACTTC
TRBJ1-2 TRBV7-9 - - CASSLDAGYGYTF TGTGCCAGCAGCTTAGACGCGGGCTATGGCTACACCTTC
TRBJ2-4 TRBV5-1 TRBD2 - CASSLTGGPENIQYF TGCGCCAGCAGCTTGACGGGGGGGCCTGAAAACATTCAGTACTTC
TRBJ1-1 TRBV5-1 - - CASSGGAEAFF TGCGCCAGCAGCGGAGGGGCCGAAGCTTTCTTT
TRBJ2-3 TRBV9 TRBD1 once CASSARDSGGSDTQYF TGTGCCAGCAGCGCACGGGACAGCGGAGGTTCGGATACGCAGTATTTT
TRBJ2-1 TRBV5-1 TRBD2 - CASSLTSGGRYNEQFF TGCGCCAGCAGCTTGACTAGCGGGGGGCGGTACAATGAGCAGTTCTTC
TRBJ2-2 TRBV11-3 TRBD1 - CASSPWTGADTGELFF TGTGCCAGCAGCCCCTGGACAGGGGCGGACACCGGGGAGCTGTTTTTT
TRBJ1-2 TRBV6-6 - - CASSYSTGREGYTF TGTGCCAGCAGTTACTCTACAGGCCGGGAGGGCTACACCTTC
TRBJ2-3 TRBV10-3 - - CAISESSSTDTQYF TGTGCCATCAGTGAGTCTTCTAGCACAGATACGCAGTATTTT
TRBJ2-3 TRBV18 TRBD2 once CASSPSSGGRTDTQYF TGTGCCAGCTCACCATCTAGCGGGGGACGCACAGATACGCAGTATTTT
TRBJ1-1 TRBV5-1 - - CASSLGSLPEGAFF TGCGCCAGCAGCTTGGGCTCTCTCCCCGAGGGAGCTTTCTTT
TRBJ2-3 TRBV24-1 - - CATSGPTDTQYF TGTGCCACCAGTGGGCCTACAGATACGCAGTATTTT
TRBJ1-5 TRBV19 TRBD1 - CASSPVAGGNQPQHF TGTGCCAGTAGCCCCGTGGCAGGGGGAAATCAGCCCCAGCATTTT
TRBJ1-1 TRBV7-2 TRBD1 once CASSLTGGLVNTEAFF TGTGCCAGCAGCTTAACAGGGGGCTTGGTGAACACTGAAGCTTTCTTT
TRBJ2-7 TRBV11-1 - - CASSFLQGGYEQYF TGTGCCAGCAGCTTTCTCCAGGGGGGCTACGAGCAGTACTTC
TRBJ2-3 TRBV24-1 TRBD2 - CATSAGLAASTDTQYF TGTGCCACCAGTGCGGGCCTAGCGGCTAGCACAGATACGCAGTATTTT
TRBJ2-1 TRBV6-4 TRBD1 - CASSDGVTNPGTGGRNEQFF TGTGCCAGCAGTGACGGGGTTACAAATCCCGGGACAGGGGGCCGCAATGAGCAGTTCTTC
TRBJ2-5 TRBV6-6 TRBD1 - CASSLQGREETQYF TGTGCCAGCAGTCTACAGGGGCGAGAAGAGACCCAGTACTTC
TRBJ1-3 TRBV2 TRBD1 - CASSERGGPSGNTIYF TGTGCCAGCAGTGAAAGAGGGGGCCCCTCTGGAAACACCATATATTTT
TRBJ2-2 TRBV28 - - CASRLPLSGELFF TGTGCCAGCAGGTTGCCCCTCAGCGGGGAGCTGTTTTTT
TRBJ2-3 TRBV2 - - CASSGSALSQYF TGTGCCAGCAGCGGCTCAGCGCTCTCGCAGTATTTT
TRBJ2-3 TRBV3-1/TRBV3-2 TRBD2 - CASSQDPPGLAGALDTQYF TGTGCCAGCAGCCAAGATCCCCCGGGACTAGCGGGGGCCCTAGATACGCAGTATTTT
TRBJ2-5 TRBV7-7 TRBD2 - CANSMRTSGGPSPKETQYF TGTGCCAACAGCATGCGGACTAGCGGGGGCCCCAGCCCGAAAGAGACCCAGTACTTC
TRBJ2-2 TRBV4-1 - - CASSPDTGELFF TGCGCCAGCAGCCCGGACACCGGGGAGCTGTTTTTT
TRBJ1-4 TRBV2 - - CASSGTQIPSEKLFF TGTGCCAGCAGTGGGACACAGATCCCGTCCGAAAAACTGTTTTTT
TRBJ2-1 TRBV27 TRBD1 once CASIPGQGLDEQFF TGTGCCAGCATCCCGGGACAGGGCCTCGATGAGCAGTTCTTC
TRBJ1-2 TRBV5-6 TRBD1 - CASSRDRGLSYGYTF TGTGCCAGCAGCCGGGACAGGGGGCTCAGCTATGGCTACACCTTC
TRBJ1-1 TRBV24-1 TRBD1 - CATSDLVSWDRASFF TGTGCCACCAGTGATTTGGTTTCCTGGGACAGGGCATCTTTCTTT
TRBJ2-6 TRBV29-1 - - CSVANGANVLTF TGCAGCGTTGCAAATGGGGCCAACGTCCTGACTTTC
TRBJ1-5 TRBV6-6 TRBD1 - CASSYVQGAGKPQHF TGTGCCAGCAGTTACGTACAGGGGGCGGGGAAGCCCCAGCATTTT
TRBJ2-7 TRBV9 - - CASSVGLAGYEQYF TGTGCCAGCAGCGTAGGCCTAGCTGGGTACGAGCAGTACTTC
TRBJ1-2 TRBV2 - - CASRAGRGYTF TGTGCCAGCAGAGCAGGCCGGGGCTACACCTTC
TRBJ2-2 TRBV27 - - CASTDLALAGELFF TGTGCCAGCACCGACCTAGCCCTGGCCGGGGAGCTGTTTTTT
TRBJ2-1 TRBV4-1 TRBD2 - CASSQDPQRAGGSNEQFF TGCGCCAGCAGCCAGGATCCCCAGCGGGCGGGAGGATCAAATGAGCAGTTCTTC
TRBJ2-1 TRBV3-1/TRBV3-2 - once CASSQTSGAASYNEQFF TGTGCCAGCAGCCAAACCTCCGGTGCGGCCTCCTACAATGAGCAGTTCTTC
TRBJ1-2 TRBV5-4 - - CASSAGDSYGYTF TGTGCCAGCAGCGCCGGGGACTCCTATGGCTACACCTTC
TRBJ2-3 TRBV5-1 - - CASSQLGPFSTDTQYF TGCGCCAGCAGCCAGTTGGGGCCCTTTAGCACAGATACGCAGTATTTT
TRBJ1-4 TRBV19 TRBD1 once CASSLWTGDEKLFF TGTGCCAGTAGTCTCTGGACAGGGGATGAAAAACTGTTTTTT
TRBJ1-1 TRBV11-2 - - CASSLVGPRLTEAFF TGTGCCAGCAGCTTAGTAGGCCCCAGGCTCACTGAAGCTTTCTTT
TRBJ1-6 TRBV11-2 - - CASSSGTSFYNSPLHF TGTGCCAGCAGCTCAGGAACTTCTTTCTATAATTCACCCCTCCACTTT
TRBJ1-2 TRBV24-1 TRBD1 - CATSDPGQGGGYGYTF TGTGCCACCAGTGATCCCGGACAGGGCGGTGGATATGGCTACACCTTC
TRBJ1-2 TRBV28 - - CASSLEMNYGYTF TGTGCCAGCAGTTTAGAGATGAACTATGGCTACACCTTC
TRBJ1-1 TRBV24-1 TRBD1 - CATSDSNPTTGRTEAFF TGTGCCACCAGTGATTCGAACCCTACGACAGGGCGCACTGAAGCTTTCTTT
TRBJ2-4 TRBV2 - - CASSVWLRDREAKNIQYF TGTGCCAGCAGTGTCTGGCTGCGGGACAGAGAAGCCAAAAACATTCAGTACTTC
TRBJ1-1 TRBV12-3/TRBV12-4 - few CASSVTGNTEAFF TGTGCCAGCAGCGTAACAGGGAACACTGAAGCTTTCTTT
TRBJ2-3 TRBV7-9 TRBD1 - CASSLDSDRGRGDTQYF TGTGCCAGCAGCTTAGACTCGGACAGGGGGCGCGGAGATACGCAGTATTTT
TRBJ1-1 TRBV27 - - CASSLKGLTVNTEAFF TGTGCCAGCAGTCTTAAGGGACTTACAGTGAACACTGAAGCTTTCTTT
TRBJ2-5 TRBV13 TRBD1 - CASSTGGDGETQYF TGTGCCAGCAGCACAGGGGGCGACGGAGAGACCCAGTACTTC
TRBJ2-7 TRBV5-5 - - CASSLAGILAHEQYF TGTGCCAGCAGCTTGGCCGGTATTCTCGCACACGAGCAGTACTTC
TRBJ1-4 TRBV29-1 TRBD1 - CSAAPGQREKLFF TGCAGCGCAGCGCCGGGACAGAGAGAAAAACTGTTTTTT
TRBJ1-2 TRBV7-5 - - CARSLEQLTAGYTF TGTGCCAGAAGCTTAGAACAGCTTACCGCTGGCTACACCTTC
TRBJ2-2 TRBV9 TRBD2 - CASSVLSGATGELFF TGTGCCAGCAGCGTACTTAGCGGGGCAACCGGGGAGCTGTTTTTT